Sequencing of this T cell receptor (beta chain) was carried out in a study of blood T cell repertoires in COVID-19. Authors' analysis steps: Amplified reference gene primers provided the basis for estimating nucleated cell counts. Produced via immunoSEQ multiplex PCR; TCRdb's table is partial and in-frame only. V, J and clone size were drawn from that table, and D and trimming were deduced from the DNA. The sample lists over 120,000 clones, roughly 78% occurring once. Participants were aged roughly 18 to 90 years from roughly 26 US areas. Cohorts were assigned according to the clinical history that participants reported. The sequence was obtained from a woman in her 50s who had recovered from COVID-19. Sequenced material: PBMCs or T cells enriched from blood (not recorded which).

CDR3 coding DNA: TGCGCCAGCAGCTTGGCCTCCAGGCCCCCGAACACCGGGGAGCTGTTTTTT. Protein: CASSLASRPPNTGELFF. This rearrangement joins TRBV5-1 to TRBJ2-2, with unresolved D. Germline V gene sequence: CDR1 SGHRS, CDR2 YFSETQ. This CDR3 has 17 amino acids. Trimming pared 0 bases from V and 0 bases from J, leaving 12 bases between.